The next 23 T cell receptor beta chains were all read from a single sample in a study of blood T cell repertoires in COVID-19. This table comes from immunoSEQ multiplex PCR, and its TCRdb copy is limited to in-frame clones, with some not included. Here the sample spans 150,000 to 200,000 clones, roughly 84% being singletons. The material sequenced was peripheral blood. The receptors stem from a man between 60 and 70 years old who had recovered from COVID-19.

The chain uses TRBV6-5 and TRBJ1-2; D gene unclear. Germline V CDR1 and CDR2: MNHEY, SVGAGI. The CDR3 totals 15 residues. Trimming left V 10 bases short and J 1 base short, with 19 bases between. The CDR3 DNA follows: TGTGCCACCGAGGGTCGGCGGCCCCTTAACTATGGCTACACCTTC. It specifies CATEGRRPLNYGYTF.

The genes are TRBV19 and TRBJ1-3; D gene ambiguous. Germline CDR1 is LNHDA and CDR2 is SQIVND (reference sequence). V was clipped by 7 bases and J by 0 bases, with 16 bases between them. This CDR3 region has 16 residues. CDR3 loop: CASIPLSEHSGNTIYF. CDR3 coding DNA: TGTGCCAGTATCCCTCTCTCGGAGCACTCTGGAAACACCATATATTTT.

J is TRBJ2-2 and V is TRBV9; D is unclear. Trimming pared 1 base from V and 5 bases from J, leaving 9 bases between. This CDR3 is built from 14 residues. CDR1 SGDLS and CDR2 YYNGEE come from the germline V gene. The CDR3 loop is CASSVMSVTGELFF. CDR3 DNA: TGTGCCAGCAGCGTAATGTCAGTAACCGGGGAGCTGTTTTTT. Full variable domain (missing parts from reference TRBV9 and TRBJ2-2): DSGVTQTPKHLITATGQRVTLRCSPRSGDLSVYWYQQSLDQGLQFLIQYYNGEERAKGNILERFSAQQFPDLHSELNLSSLELGDSALYFCASSVMSVTGELFFGEGSRLTVL.

The rearrangement uses TRBV10-3 and TRBJ2-7; D perhaps matches TRBD2 (5 bases). The V and J ends lost 9 bases and 0 bases respectively, with 18 bases between them. The CDR3 runs to 15 residues. CDR1 and CDR2 (germline): ENHRY, SYGVKD. CDR3 loop: CAIGPIGGGSYEQYF. As DNA, the CDR3 is TGTGCCATAGGCCCTATCGGTGGAGGCTCCTACGAGCAGTACTTC.

The rearrangement links TRBV2 to TRBJ1-4, with no clear D. CDR1 is SNHLY and CDR2 is FYNNEI in the germline V gene. Trimming stripped 3 bases from V and 12 bases from J, with 5 bases between. CDR3 length: 10 amino acids. CDR3 loop: CASSDQELFF. The CDR3 nucleotides are TGTGCCAGCAGTGATCAGGAACTGTTTTTT.

This clone was detected only once. The V call is TRBV5-8, the J call TRBJ2-5; TRBD2 matches at 9 bases. The junction had 8 bases not matched to a gene; V was cut back by 3 bases and J by 5 bases. Germline loops: CDR1 SGHTS, CDR2 YDEGEE. This CDR3 has 15 residues. The chain's CDR3 is CASSSPLAGRETQYF. The CDR3 region has the DNA TGTGCCAGCAGCTCCCCCCTAGCGGGGAGGGAGACCCAGTACTTC.

The genes are TRBV7-2 and TRBJ2-5; D perhaps matches TRBD2 (5 bases). Germline V gene data show CDR1 as SGHTA and CDR2 as FQGNSA. The ends were cut back, 4 bases at V and 0 bases at J, with 9 bases in the middle. The CDR3 is 14 residues long. This chain's CDR3 is CASSSLDHQETQYF. In DNA, the CDR3 is TGTGCCAGCAGCTCACTAGACCACCAAGAGACCCAGTACTTC.

The J gene is TRBJ2-7, the V gene TRBV27, with 7 nucleotides matching TRBD1. CDR1 is MNHEY and CDR2 is SMNVEV in the germline V gene (reference sequence). V was pared by 0 bases and J by 3 bases, with 5 bases of the junction left unmatched. The CDR3 totals 15 residues. CDR3 DNA sequence: TGTGCCAGCAGTTTATCGTGGGGACAGAGCTACGAGCAGTACTTC. Encoded protein: CASSLSWGQSYEQYF.

This clone was counted a single time. CDR3 DNA sequence: TGTGCCAGCAGTTACGGCGGGGAGGAATGGGAGCAGTACTTC. It specifies CASSYGGEEWEQYF. The V call is TRBV6-5, the J call TRBJ2-7; maybe TRBD2 (6 bases). The CDR3 totals 14 residues. Looked up from germline, CDR1 is MNHEY and CDR2 is SVGAGI. The ends were cut back, 2 bases at V and 7 bases at J, with 15 bases in the middle.

In DNA, the CDR3 is TGTGCCAGCCTACCCAGGCATAGGGGGATCACAGATACGCAGTATTTT. This encodes CASLPRHRGITDTQYF. The V gene is TRBV19, the J gene TRBJ2-3; D might be TRBD1 (6 bases). V shed 9 bases and J shed 2 bases, with 21 bases lying between them. This CDR3 is 16 amino acids long. CDR1 LNHDA and CDR2 SQIVND come from the germline V gene (reference sequence). The full variable domain, its missing parts supplied by reference TRBV19 and TRBJ2-3, is DGGITQSPKYLFRKEGQNVTLSCEQNLNHDAMYWYRQDPGQGLRLIYYSQIVNDFQKGDIAEGYSVSREKKESFPLTVTSAQKNPTAFYLCASLPRHRGITDTQYFGPGTRLTVL.

The chain's CDR3 is CATSTKQGHEQYF. In DNA form, the CDR3 reads TGTGCCACCAGCACGAAACAGGGCCACGAGCAGTACTTC. The chain carries TRBV15 and TRBJ2-7, with D perhaps matching TRBD1 (6 bases). Trimming removed 4 bases from V and 5 bases from J, with 12 bases in between. Germline values: CDR1 LNHNV, CDR2 YYDKDF (reference sequence). The CDR3 has 13 residues. Full variable domain (remainder filled in from reference TRBV15 and TRBJ2-7): DAMVIQNPRYQVTQFGKPVTLSCSQTLNHNVMYWYQQKSSQAPKLLFHYYDKDFNNEADTPDNFQSRRPNTSFCFLDIRSPGLGDTAMYLCATSTKQGHEQYFGPGTRLTVT.

This clone was recorded a few times. V usage is TRBV6-4 and J usage is TRBJ1-2; 7 bases are shared with TRBD1. The CDR3 runs to 13 residues. The J segment lost 4 bases and the V segment lost 4 bases, leaving 3 bases of the junction unmatched. Germline V lookup: CDR1 MRHNA, CDR2 SNTAGT. The CDR3 bases are TGTGCCAGCAGTGCCCGGACAGGCTATGGCTACACCTTC. It translates to CASSARTGYGYTF.

This sequence joins TRBV6-5 and TRBJ1-1; 8 bases fit TRBD1. The CDR3 covers 15 residues. With V trimmed by 5 bases and J by 1 base, 6 bases remained unmatched. Per the germline V gene, CDR1 is MNHEY and CDR2 is SVGAGI. The CDR3 DNA follows: TGTGCCAGCAGTCCTTGGGACAGGAGGAACACTGAAGCTTTCTTT. As protein: CASSPWDRRNTEAFF.

In regard to this clone: At one boundary the junction diverges from the germline segment, which might be a read error. CDR3 nucleotide sequence: TGTGCCAGCAGTGACTCACGCCGGGACAAAGGGACCATATATTTT. Protein product: CASSDSRRDKGTIYF. The V call is TRBV6-5, the J call TRBJ1-3, with D perhaps matching TRBD1 (6 bases). The CDR3 runs 15 residues. Germline values: CDR1 MNHEY, CDR2 SVGAGI.

The chain is built from TRBV11-2 and TRBJ2-7; 9 bases line up with TRBD1. Unmatched junction bases numbered 9, after V lost 5 bases and J lost 4 bases. The CDR3 runs 15 residues. Germline-derived CDR1 and CDR2 are SGHAT and FQNNGV. The CDR3 loop reads CASSKYWDREYEQYF. The CDR3 DNA reads as TGTGCCAGCAGCAAGTACTGGGACAGGGAGTACGAGCAGTACTTC.

CDR3 nucleotides: TGTGCCTGGAGTCTCCTGGCCGGACAGAGCTACACCTTC. Amino acids: CAWSLLAGQSYTF. J is TRBJ1-2 and V is TRBV30; tentatively, D is TRBD1 (6 bases). The V end lost 2 bases, the J end lost 9 bases, and 16 bases lay between the germline ends. From germline, CDR1 is GTSNPN and CDR2 SVGIG (reference sequence). The CDR3 is 13 residues long.

The genes are TRBV27 and TRBJ2-7, with D possibly TRBD2 on 5 matching bases. CDR3 length equals 11 residues. Trimming took off 8 bases at V and 2 bases at J, with 7 bases between the two ends. Per the germline V gene, CDR1 is MNHEY and CDR2 is SMNVEV (reference sequence). The CDR3 reads CASGRTYEQYF. The CDR3 DNA sequence: TGTGCCAGCGGGAGAACCTACGAGCAGTACTTC.

V is TRBV30 and J is TRBJ1-5; D is unclear. There are 14 residues in the CDR3. Trimming left V 4 bases short and J 0 bases short, with 10 bases between. Germline V gene lookup returns CDR1 GTSNPN and CDR2 SVGIG (reference sequence). Here the CDR3 reads CAWTPSGSNQPQHF. The CDR3 bases are TGTGCCTGGACGCCCAGCGGTAGCAATCAGCCCCAGCATTTT.

The rearrangement joins TRBV7-8 to TRBJ1-1; D might be TRBD1 (5 bases). Germline CDR1 SGHVS, CDR2 FQNEAQ. Trimming cost V 2 bases and J 4 bases, with 20 bases left between them. This CDR3 is built from 17 residues. Here the CDR3 reads CASSLYAGVREGTEAFF. Here the CDR3 DNA reads TGTGCCAGCAGCTTATATGCGGGTGTCAGGGAGGGCACTGAAGCTTTCTTT.

The chain uses TRBV10-3 and TRBJ2-6; 8 bases match TRBD1. With 8 bases clipped from V and 2 bases from J, the junction kept 5 bases outside the gene matches. The length of the CDR3 is 15 residues. From germline, CDR1 is ENHRY and CDR2 SYGVKD. As DNA, the CDR3 is TGTGCCATCTGGCAGGGGGCGGCTGGGGCCAACGTCCTGACTTTC. This encodes CAIWQGAAGANVLTF.

The chain recombines TRBV7-6 with TRBJ2-3; 8 bases fit TRBD2. After removal of 0 bases from V and 6 bases from J, the junction contained 11 bases not matched to a gene. The CDR3 has 17 amino acids. The germline V gene has CDR1 SGHVS and CDR2 FNYEAQ. CDR3 in DNA: TGTGCCAGCAGCTTAGCGCAGCTTGGCGGGGGGTCGGATACGCAGTATTTT. Translation gives CASSLAQLGGGSDTQYF.

This chain uses TRBV5-1 with TRBJ2-5, with TRBD1 identical over 7 bases. The trim removed 4 bases at V and 1 base at J, leaving 7 bases unmatched. The CDR3 is made up of 15 amino acids. Germline V gene lookup returns CDR1 SGHRS and CDR2 YFSETQ. Here the CDR3 reads CASSVEDRVQETQYF. For the CDR3, the DNA is TGCGCCAGCAGCGTTGAAGACAGGGTCCAAGAGACCCAGTACTTC.

The CDR3 spells CASSLDGRQETQYF. The CDR3 nucleotides are TGTGCCAGCAGCTTGGACGGGAGGCAAGAGACCCAGTACTTC. The rearrangement links TRBV5-4 to TRBJ2-5; 7 nucleotides match TRBD2. This CDR3 has 14 amino acids. With V trimmed by 0 bases and J by 2 bases, 1 base remained unmatched. CDR1 SGHNT and CDR2 YYREEE come from the germline V gene (reference sequence).